This passage covers 25 T cell receptor beta chains from one sample sequenced in a study of T-cell reconstitution after alpha-beta-depleted transplantation in children. During its preparation, the TCRbeta library received unique molecular identifiers. TCRdb re-derived calls from the PCR reads in MiXCR, one entry per CDR3 protein. The sample carries approximately 390,000 distinct CDR3 sequences, approximately 10% recorded once. The sample was PBMCs from the stem cell graft donor, taken from the stem cell graft. All receptors derive from a human donor who donated a stem cell graft to a child with acute myeloid leukemia.

This clonotype was counted only a few times. This chain uses TRBV5-5 with TRBJ1-5; no definite D call. The ends were cut back, 3 bases at V and 8 bases at J, with 12 bases in the middle. This CDR3 contains 13 residues. Germline V gives CDR1 SGHKS, CDR2 YYEKEE (reference sequence). CDR3 in amino acids: CASSSTTVEPQHF. The CDR3, as DNA: TGTGCCAGCAGCTCCACTACAGTGGAGCCCCAGCATTTT.

The chain joins TRBV4-1 to TRBJ2-3; possibly TRBD1 for D (6 bases). The CDR3 runs 16 residues. Germline V gene sequence: CDR1 MGHRA, CDR2 YSYEKL. V lost 3 bases, J lost 2 bases, and 15 bases lay in between. The CDR3: CASSQARGSLTDTQYF. CDR3 nucleotide sequence: TGCGCCAGCAGCCAGGCCAGGGGATCCCTCACAGATACGCAGTATTTT.

Worth noting for this clonotype: This sequence may be a read error, since a much larger clone differs from it by one base. Since the CDR3 does not end with the conserved phenylalanine or tryptophan, this likely comes from a read error. The chain recombines TRBV27 with TRBJ2-5; 9 bases align to TRBD2. Germline V gene sequence: CDR1 MNHEY, CDR2 SMNVEV (reference sequence). Trimming removed 3 bases from V and 9 bases from J; junction bases left unmatched: 8. This CDR3 comprises 14 residues. CDR3 loop: CASSLSSGNGAQYI. The CDR3 region has the DNA TGTGCCAGCAGTTTGTCTAGCGGGAACGGGGCCCAGTACATC.

The chain carries TRBV5-1 and TRBJ2-7; 7 nucleotides match TRBD1. Germline V gives CDR1 SGHRS, CDR2 YFSETQ. The CDR3 totals 14 residues. Trimming at V came to 7 bases and at J to 1 base, leaving 8 bases not matched to a gene. The CDR3: CASSGQQTSYEQYF. CDR3 nucleotides: TGCGCCAGCTCGGGACAGCAAACGTCCTACGAGCAGTACTTC.

This clonotype has a handful of counts. The rearrangement joins TRBV6-1 to TRBJ2-2; D not certain. V was clipped by 7 bases and J by 0 bases, with 9 bases between them. CDR3 length: 14 residues. The germline CDR1 and CDR2 sequences are MNHNS and SASEGT. CDR3 protein: CASTPGSNTGELFF. CDR3 nucleotide sequence: TGTGCCAGCACCCCAGGCTCGAACACCGGGGAGCTGTTTTTT.

V usage is TRBV29-1 and J usage is TRBJ2-5; weak D call: TRBD1 (5 bases). Germline V gene lookup returns CDR1 SQVTM and CDR2 ANQGSEA. Trimming pared 3 bases from V and 5 bases from J, leaving 13 bases between. CDR3 length: 13 residues. The CDR3 nucleotides read TGCAGCGTTGATCCGACAGACGTGGAGACCCAGTACTTC. It specifies CSVDPTDVETQYF.

This clonotype was observed a handful of times. This rearrangement joins TRBV5-1 to TRBJ1-1; maybe TRBD1 (6 bases). Trimming pared 6 bases from V and 2 bases from J, leaving 14 bases between. The germline V gene encodes CDR1 SGHRS and CDR2 YFSETQ. This CDR3 has 14 residues. In nucleotides, the CDR3 is TGCGCCAGCACCCCGGGGGCAACCAACACTGAAGCTTTCTTT. This translates into CASTPGATNTEAFF.

This clonotype was seen a handful of times. The V call is TRBV12-3 or TRBV12-4, the J call TRBJ2-2; D possibly uses TRBD1 or TRBD2 (6 bases each). There are 16 residues in the CDR3. V was shortened by 3 bases and J by 2 bases, with 13 bases between the two germline ends. Here the CDR3 DNA reads TGTGCCAGCAGTTTTGTCGGGGGCCCTAACACCGGGGAGCTGTTTTTT. Translating it yields CASSFVGGPNTGELFF.

This rearrangement joins TRBV20-1 to TRBJ2-5, with TRBD1 as a possible D gene (5 bases). CDR3 length equals 13 residues. Trimming removed 3 bases from V and 2 bases from J, with 10 bases in between. Per the germline V gene, CDR1 is DFQATT and CDR2 is SNEGSKA (reference sequence). DNA for the CDR3: TGCAGTGCTAGGGGGCGGCCTCAAGAGACCCAGTACTTC. Translating it yields CSARGRPQETQYF.

The J gene is TRBJ2-1, the V gene TRBV4-2; 7 nucleotides match TRBD2. The V gene's germline CDR1 is LGHNA and CDR2 YNFKEQ. The CDR3 totals 18 residues. V gave up 1 base and J gave up 8 bases; unmatched junction bases: 17. As DNA, the CDR3 is TGTGCCAGCAGCCAAGTTGCTAGCGGATCCGGGTCGCTGGATGAGCAGTTCTTC. Translating it yields CASSQVASGSGSLDEQFF.

This clonotype was found a few times. The V and J genes are TRBV20-1 and TRBJ1-5; no clear D gene. V was clipped by 6 bases and J by 2 bases, with 17 bases between them. CDR3 length equals 15 residues. The germline V gene encodes CDR1 DFQATT and CDR2 SNEGSKA (reference sequence). CDR3 amino acids: CSAPLAGKGNQPQHF. For the CDR3, the DNA is TGCAGTGCCCCATTAGCCGGGAAGGGCAATCAGCCCCAGCATTTT.

This chain joins TRBV6-1 and TRBJ1-2, with TRBD1 matching 11 bases. After removal of 3 bases from V and 4 bases from J, the junction contained 4 bases not matched to a gene. The CDR3 has 15 amino acids. Germline V lookup: CDR1 MNHNS, CDR2 SASEGT. The CDR3 reads CASSDGQGATYGYTF. CDR3 nucleotides: TGTGCCAGCAGTGACGGACAGGGGGCGACCTATGGCTACACCTTC.

This clonotype was picked up a small number of times. This chain connects TRBV4-1 to TRBJ1-3; 7 positions match TRBD1. The CDR3 contains 16 residues. With 5 bases clipped from V and 4 bases from J, the junction kept 11 bases outside the gene matches. Germline CDR1 MGHRA, CDR2 YSYEKL. The CDR3 DNA reads as TGCGCCAGCAGCGTCCACAGGGGCCGATCGGGAAACACCATATATTTT. Translation gives CASSVHRGRSGNTIYF.

Worth noting for this clonotype: A much larger clonotype is one base distant, so this may be a read error. The genes are TRBV29-1 and TRBJ2-5, with D perhaps TRBD1 or TRBD2 (5 bases each). Germline CDR1 and CDR2: SQVTM and ANQGSEA. The CDR3 loop spans 11 amino acids. The CDR3 bases are TGCAGCGGGGGGAACCAAGAGACCCAGCACTTC. It specifies CSGGNQETQHF. The full variable domain, rest sourced from reference TRBV29-1 and TRBJ2-5, is SAVISQKPSRDICQRGTSLTIQCQVDSQVTMMFWYRQQPGQSLTLIATANQGSEATYESGFVIDKFPISRPNLTFSTLTVSNMSPEDSSIYLCSGGNQETQHFGPGTRLLVL.

This clonotype was seen only once. V and J are TRBV20-1 and TRBJ2-1, with D perhaps matching TRBD1 (6 bases). CDR3 length: 13 amino acids. V lost 5 bases and J 2 bases, leaving 10 bases between the germline ends. The germline V gene has CDR1 DFQATT and CDR2 SNEGSKA (reference sequence). The CDR3 region is CSAYGTTYNEQFF. CDR3 DNA sequence: TGCAGTGCTTACGGGACAACCTACAATGAGCAGTTCTTC.

V and J are TRBV29-1 and TRBJ2-1; D is perhaps TRBD2 (6 bases). This CDR3 region has 14 residues. The germline CDR1 and CDR2 sequences are SQVTM and ANQGSEA. V lost 1 base, J lost 9 bases, and 16 bases lay in between. In nucleotides, the CDR3 is TGCAGCGTTGAAGTTAGAGGGGTGGGGGGTGAGCAGTTCTTC. Its translation: CSVEVRGVGGEQFF.

The chain uses TRBV12-3 or TRBV12-4 and TRBJ2-4; a possible D gene is TRBD2 (5 bases). The CDR3 spans 15 residues. V was shortened by 5 bases and J by 8 bases, with 19 bases between the two germline ends. The CDR3 nucleotides read TGTGCCAGCAGTCTCTCGGGGTCCCCGAGGGACATTCAGTACTTC. Encoded protein: CASSLSGSPRDIQYF.

Many counts were recorded for this clonotype. This chain links TRBV12-3 or TRBV12-4 with TRBJ2-3; 11 positions match TRBD1. V dropped 5 bases and J dropped 1; count of bases not matched to a gene: 17. CDR3 size: 20 residues. The CDR3 here is CASSPGQGAFQQVRTDTQYF. The DNA of the CDR3 is TGTGCCAGCAGTCCCGGACAGGGGGCCTTTCAGCAAGTACGCACAGATACGCAGTATTTT.

This clonotype was seen more than once but under ten times. The V and J genes are TRBV10-2 and TRBJ2-1, with TRBD1 matching over 7 bases. Germline CDR1 is WSHSY and CDR2 is SAAADI. V gave up 8 bases and J gave up 8 bases; unmatched junction bases: 6. The CDR3 sequence is 12 residues long. CDR3 DNA: TGCGCCAGCTCCCGACAGGGCCATGAGCAGTTCTTC. This gives the protein CASSRQGHEQFF.

The CDR3 nucleotides read TGTGCCAGCAGTTTAGGACGGGGCAATCAGCCCCAGCATTTT. Translated: CASSLGRGNQPQHF. The rearrangement uses TRBV12-3 or TRBV12-4 and TRBJ1-5; D unresolved. The CDR3 is 14 residues long. V was pared by 1 base and J by 2 bases, with 6 bases between.

This clonotype was found many times. V and J are TRBV7-3 and TRBJ2-3; D is perhaps TRBD1 (6 bases). Trimming took 4 bases from V and 2 from J, leaving 7 bases between them. From germline, CDR1 is SGHTA and CDR2 FQGTGA. There are 13 residues in the CDR3. CDR3 DNA: TGTGCCAGCAGCTCGGGACACACAGATACGCAGTATTTT. This codes for CASSSGHTDTQYF.

This clonotype was counted many times. The chain recombines TRBV20-1 with TRBJ2-3, with 12 positions matching TRBD2. The CDR3 extends over 17 amino acids. The ends lost 4 bases at V and 5 bases at J; junction bases unmatched: 13. In germline, CDR1 is DFQATT, CDR2 SNEGSKA (reference sequence). CDR3 bases: TGCAGTGCTACTAGACTAGCGGGGGACCAGCGGGAAGATACGCAGTATTTT. It codes for CSATRLAGDQREDTQYF.

This clonotype was found a few times. This chain uses TRBV5-1 with TRBJ2-7; D is undetermined. V was trimmed by 5 bases and J by 4 bases, leaving 7 bases between them. Germline V gene sequence: CDR1 SGHRS, CDR2 YFSETQ. This CDR3 is 11 amino acids long. The CDR3 DNA sequence: TGCGCCAGCAGGGCCGGGTACGAGCAGTACTTC. It translates to CASRAGYEQYF.

This clonotype was counted a few times. CDR3 sequence (DNA): TGTGCCAGCAGCAAAGGGGCTACCCTGGGGGATCCCCCAGATACGCAGTATTTT. As protein: CASSKGATLGDPPDTQYF. The chain uses TRBV21-1 and TRBJ2-3; the tabulated D call, TRBD1, remains unverified against the DNA. TRBV21-1 is labeled a pseudogene. The CDR3 consists of 18 residues.

The chain combines TRBV20-1 with TRBJ2-5; 7 bases are shared with TRBD2. CDR1 and CDR2 from the germline V gene are DFQATT and SNEGSKA (reference sequence). The CDR3 sequence is 14 residues long. Trimming took 4 bases from V and 2 from J; bases not matched to a gene: 7. The CDR3 sequence is CSAMGGGEQETQYF. The CDR3 bases are TGCAGTGCTATGGGGGGGGGGGAACAAGAGACCCAGTACTTC.